Listed here is a single T cell receptor beta chain. The antigen it binds to is not known. Base-call qualities are not available, and no considerably larger clone is one nucleotide away. These data are taken from a study of blood T cell repertoires in COVID-19 (dated by TCRdb to the early 2020s). About the full investigation: Samples covering the acute and convalescent phases of COVID-19 were provided by collaborators in the United States, Italy and Spain. The material from the prospective study consisted of cDNA or gDNA derived from T cells, B-cell-depleted T cells, or PBMCs. The repertoires were released in a freely available public database meant as a resource for research on the immune response to SARS-CoV-2. Samples came from the ongoing ImmuneRACE study (first 160 participants) plus 1,254 subjects from 6 global collaborators. Where available, HLA class I and class II types were obtained from metadata supplied by the sample provider rather than from assay-based typing. Nearly every sample came with metadata listing a de-identified subject ID, COVID-19 status, age in years and sex. The dataset comprised deeply sampled blood TCRbeta repertoires from subjects exposed to, actively infected with, or recovered from COVID-19. The paper as a whole reports these results and caveats: Clinical and demographic metadata were provided uncurated, with the amount varying by source and participant.

Another Seattle source contributed samples from volunteer blood donors who had recovered from COVID-19. Each collaborating institution followed its own protocols to collect whole blood in K2EDTA tubes. For TCRbeta analysis, collaborator samples were shipped as frozen whole blood, as isolated PBMCs, or as DNA extracted from either sample type. TCRbeta CDR3 regions were amplified from genomic DNA using the immunoSEQ Assay, a bias-controlled multiplex PCR. In the paper's pipeline: The number of nucleated cells in each sample was estimated from the amplification of reference gene primers within the assay. To quantify the absolute abundance of each unique TCRbeta CDR3 rearrangement, sequence reads were collapsed and filtered. Productive Simpson clonality was computed per sample as the square root of Simpson's diversity index over productive rearrangements. TCRdb obtained this table from immuneACCESS and retained in-frame rearrangements with V and J assigned. These tables miss some clones; where compared with another copy, unresolved V genes account for less than half of the shortfall, and the remainder is unexplained. The V and J calls and clone size were taken over from that table, and D and trimming were inferred from the DNA. Counted in this sample were about 300,000 clones; about 83% of them appeared once. The ten top clones hold roughly a tenth of the sample.

The junction carries 4 bases between V and J, which are trimmed by 3 bases and 2 bases respectively. Via the germline V gene (reference sequence), CDR1 is LGHDT and CDR2 YNNKEL. From cysteine to phenylalanine, the CDR3 is 13 amino acids long. The DNA shown is the 39-base CDR3, in frame from base 1. Here the chain combines TRBV3-1 (or the pseudogene TRBV3-2) and TRBJ1-4; the D gene is unclear. The receptor was derived from a woman aged 50 to 65 who had recovered from COVID-19. The sample taken for sequencing was peripheral blood. The CDR3 protein sequence reads: CASSQQTNEKLFF. The DNA is as follows: TGTGCCAGCAGCCAGCAGACTAATGAAAAACTGTTTTTT.